These T cell receptor beta chains were read from a single sample in a study of technical replicates of blood from several donors. Assay: immunoSEQ multiplex PCR; the TCRdb copy retains only in-frame clones and omits some. This table has about 89,000 clones, approximately 93% appearing once. The sequenced material came from T cells isolated from PBMCs. These receptors were obtained from a human donor in good health. CDR3s include the opening cysteine and the closing phenylalanine or tryptophan. The D gene is left open where the match is weak. Clone size is given for some rows only: seen once, a few or many times, or a class if the clone is expanded.

d_call | j_call | clone_size | v_call | cdr3_nt | cdr3_aa
- | TRBJ2-7 | - | TRBV7-7 | TGTGCCAGCAGCTTAGACGGCTGGGCCAACGAGCAGTACTTC | CASSLDGWANEQYF
TRBD1 | TRBJ1-5 | - | TRBV10-3 | TGTGCCATCAGTGAGTATCCGGGACAGGGCGTTCAGCCCCAGCATTTT | CAISEYPGQGVQPQHF
TRBD1 | TRBJ1-5 | - | TRBV6-1 | TGTGCCAGCAGTGTACCGGGACAGGCTGCGGAGCCCCAGCATTTT | CASSVPGQAAEPQHF
- | TRBJ1-4 | few | TRBV7-9 | TGTGCCAGCACCGGACTGAATGAAAAACTGTTTTTT | CASTGLNEKLFF
- | TRBJ2-5 | - | TRBV28 | TGTGCCAGCAGTTTCCAGGGTTTGGAGACCCAGTACTTC | CASSFQGLETQYF
TRBD1 | TRBJ1-1 | - | TRBV11-3 | TGTGCCAGCGAACCCTACCCGACAGGGAATGCCTTCACTGAAGCTTTCTTT | CASEPYPTGNAFTEAFF
- | TRBJ2-5 | - | TRBV6-5 | TGTGCCAGCAGCCCGGGATTCAACAAAGAGACCCAGTACTTC | CASSPGFNKETQYF
TRBD1 | TRBJ2-1 | - | TRBV7-3 | TGTGCCAGCAGGTTCCCGGGACAGGAAACGAATGAGCAGTTCTTC | CASRFPGQETNEQFF
TRBD1 | TRBJ2-5 | - | TRBV11-2 | TGTGCCAGCAGCTTAGTAGAGGGTTTGGGACAGGCGGGAGAGACCCAGTACTTC | CASSLVEGLGQAGETQYF
- | TRBJ2-1 | - | TRBV2 | TGTGCCAGCAGCCGTGGGAGTGGGGATAATGAGCAGTTCTTC | CASSRGSGDNEQFF
TRBD2 | TRBJ2-4 | - | TRBV29-1 | TGCAGCGTCAAGGGAGGGATAGCCAAAAACATTCAGTACTTC | CSVKGGIAKNIQYF
- | TRBJ1-2 | - | TRBV5-6 | TGTGCCAGCAGCCCAAGAGAATACGAGTTAGCTAACTATGGCTACACCTTC | CASSPREYELANYGYTF
- | TRBJ1-1 | once | TRBV11-2 | TGTGCCAGCAGCCCGAGCCCCGGACAAATGAACACTGAAGCTTTCTTT | CASSPSPGQMNTEAFF
TRBD2 | TRBJ2-5 | - | TRBV19 | TGTGCCAGTAGTGGACTAGCGGGAGAAAAAGAGACCCAGTACTTC | CASSGLAGEKETQYF
TRBD1 | TRBJ1-2 | - | TRBV9 | TGTGCCAGCAGCACACAGGGGGTAGCTAACTATGGCTACACCTTC | CASSTQGVANYGYTF
- | TRBJ1-2 | - | TRBV11-2 | TGTGCCAGCAGCTTAGCTGAGGTTGGCAGGAGGGGCTACACCTTC | CASSLAEVGRRGYTF
TRBD1 | TRBJ2-7 | once | TRBV7-8 | TGTGCCAGCAGCGCAGGGGCGATAGGGACAGCATATTCCGAGCAGTACTTC | CASSAGAIGTAYSEQYF
TRBD2 | TRBJ2-2 | - | TRBV30 | TGTGCCTGGCGGGGGGGCCGCACCGGGGAGCTGTTTTTT | CAWRGGRTGELFF